This T cell receptor (beta chain) was captured by sequencing in a study of cytotoxic CD8 clonotypes in ibrutinib-treated CLL. Study-level points and caveats: Having risen at ibrutinib response, clonality had fallen back toward baseline by progression. Patients had baseline clonality above age-matched healthy donors, and this clonality moved with circulating CD8+ T-cell counts.

Comment on this clone: Its target is unknown.

Clones were sequenced by immunoSEQ multiplex PCR, and TCRdb holds only the in-frame ones, with some missing. The table includes about 84,000 clones, about 86% detected once. Cryopreserved PBMCs were the source of around 2 micrograms of genomic DNA, which went to TCR beta libraries. This CDR3 contains 13 residues. The V end was cut by 6 bases, the J end by 4 bases, with 13 bases between. Germline V gene data show CDR1 as SQVTM and CDR2 as ANQGSEA. Sequences were derived from PBMCs, sampled before ibrutinib treatment. The TCR originated in a human donor with chronic lymphocytic leukemia. The J gene is TRBJ1-5, the V gene TRBV29-1, with D perhaps matching TRBD1 (5 bases). DNA for the CDR3: TGCAGCGTAGTAGGACACCCTAATCAGCCCCAGCATTTT. It codes for CSVVGHPNQPQHF.